The 14 T cell receptor beta chains reported below all come from one sample, sequenced in a study of blood T cell repertoires in COVID-19. Profiling relied on immunoSEQ multiplex PCR, and the TCRdb table lists in-frame clones only, not all of them. Of under 300,000 clones in the sample, 70% to 90% were seen once. The sequencing input was peripheral blood. The receptors originated from a man aged 25-40 years who had recovered from COVID-19.

The chain recombines TRBV5-1 with TRBJ1-1, with a possible D match to TRBD1 (5 bases). The CDR3 contains 16 residues. Trimming stripped 6 bases from V and 6 bases from J, with 24 bases between. Germline V CDR1 and CDR2: SGHRS, YFSETQ. The CDR3 region is CASTPFAGRTLPEAFF. In DNA form, the CDR3 reads TGCGCCAGCACCCCATTTGCGGGACGGACCTTACCTGAAGCTTTCTTT.

The CDR3 DNA reads as TGTGCCAGTAGTATTGGCCCCGACGAGCAGTACTTC. This gives the protein CASSIGPDEQYF. V and J are TRBV19 and TRBJ2-7; D not certain. Germline V lookup: CDR1 LNHDA, CDR2 SQIVND (reference sequence). There are 12 residues in the CDR3. Trimming took off 3 bases at V and 5 bases at J, with 8 bases between the two ends. The whole variable domain, remainder taken from reference TRBV19 and TRBJ2-7, is DGGITQSPKYLFRKEGQNVTLSCEQNLNHDAMYWYRQDPGQGLRLIYYSQIVNDFQKGDIAEGYSVSREKKESFPLTVTSAQKNPTAFYLCASSIGPDEQYFGPGTRLTVT.

The gene calls are TRBV5-6 and TRBJ2-7, with TRBD1 matching 7 bases. CDR1 is SGHDT, CDR2 YYEEEE, per germline. This CDR3 has 13 residues. Unmatched junction bases numbered 10, after V lost 7 bases and J lost 6 bases. The CDR3 loop is CASLKGRQGEQYF. CDR3 sequence (DNA): TGTGCCAGCCTAAAGGGGCGACAGGGCGAGCAGTACTTC. Using reference TRBV5-6 and TRBJ2-7 for the parts outside the CDR3, the full variable domain is DAGVTQSPTHLIKTRGQQVTLRCSPKSGHDTVSWYQQALGQGPQFIFQYYEEEERQRGNFPDRFSGHQFPNYSSELNVNALLLGDSALYLCASLKGRQGEQYFGPGTRLTVT.

The chain uses TRBV7-9 and TRBJ1-2; D is unresolved. This CDR3 is 12 amino acids long. Trimming removed 5 bases at V and 4 bases at J, with 8 bases between. Germline V gives CDR1 SEHNR, CDR2 FQNEAQ (reference sequence). CDR3 nucleotide sequence: TGTGCCAGCAGCCCCTGGGCCTATGGCTACACCTTC. The encoded protein is CASSPWAYGYTF. Full variable domain (remainder filled in from reference TRBV7-9 and TRBJ1-2): DTGVSQNPRHKITKRGQNVTFRCDPISEHNRLYWYRQTLGQGPEFLTYFQNEAQLEKSRLLSDRFSAERPKGSFSTLEIQRTEQGDSAMYLCASSPWAYGYTFGSGTRLTVV.

The V call is TRBV15, the J call TRBJ2-1, with TRBD2 matching over 14 bases. Germline-derived CDR1 and CDR2 are LNHNV and YYDKDF (reference sequence). The CDR3 is 17 residues long. V trimming: 2 bases; J trimming: 3 bases; junction bases outside the gene matches: 3. CDR3 in DNA: TGTGCCACCAGCAGATGGGGACTAGCGGGGGTCTACAATGAGCAGTTCTTC. This sequence encodes CATSRWGLAGVYNEQFF.

Of note for this clone: The same CDR3 also results from other DNA sequences found in this sample. This CDR3 is CASRTGNQPQHF. The CDR3 DNA is TGTGCCAGCAGAACTGGCAATCAGCCCCAGCATTTT. This rearrangement joins TRBV27 to TRBJ1-5; D is undetermined. The CDR3 has 12 amino acids. Trimming pared 6 bases from V and 2 bases from J, leaving 5 bases between. The germline V gene encodes CDR1 MNHEY and CDR2 SMNVEV (reference sequence).

The rearrangement joins TRBV3-1 (or the pseudogene TRBV3-2) to TRBJ1-1, with D hard to call. The CDR3 runs 15 residues. V was pared by 0 bases and J by 4 bases, with 12 bases between. In germline, CDR1 is LGHDT, CDR2 YNNKEL (reference sequence). CDR3 amino acids: CASSQESPGSTEAFF. The CDR3 DNA is TGTGCCAGCAGCCAAGAATCCCCAGGTTCCACTGAAGCTTTCTTT.

V and J are TRBV18 and TRBJ2-3; 9 positions agree with TRBD1. The germline V gene has CDR1 KGHSH and CDR2 LQKENI. The CDR3 has 16 residues. V shed 3 bases and J 3 bases; nucleotides not matched to a gene: 7. The CDR3 DNA is TGTGCCAGCTCACCCGTGGACAGGGGAGGGACAGATACGCAGTATTTT. The encoded protein is CASSPVDRGGTDTQYF.

In nucleotides, the CDR3 is TGTGCCACCAGTGACCGATCTAGCGGGGTGAACAATGAGCAGTTCTTC. Amino acid sequence: CATSDRSSGVNNEQFF. The rearrangement links TRBV24-1 to TRBJ2-1; 9 bases agree with TRBD2. Germline V gene lookup returns CDR1 KGHDR and CDR2 SFDVKD. Losses at the gene ends were 4 bases for V and 5 bases for J; bases not matched to a gene: 8. The CDR3 is 16 residues long.

This rearrangement joins TRBV27 to TRBJ2-7, with 11 nucleotides matching TRBD1. The CDR3 totals 13 residues. After removal of 5 bases from V and 4 bases from J, the junction contained 1 base not matched to a gene. In germline, CDR1 is MNHEY, CDR2 SMNVEV (reference sequence). The CDR3 loop is CASSGQGAYEQYF. The DNA of the CDR3 is TGTGCCAGCAGTGGACAGGGGGCTTACGAGCAGTACTTC.

The chain joins TRBV19 to TRBJ1-5; D possibly corresponds to TRBD1 (5 bases). Trimming removed 5 bases from V and 6 bases from J, with 14 bases in between. Germline assignment: CDR1 LNHDA and CDR2 SQIVND (reference sequence). The CDR3 length is 14 residues. Here the CDR3 DNA reads TGTGCCAGTAGTTCTATGGGGGGTCCTCAGCCCCAGCATTTT. This translates into CASSSMGGPQPQHF.

The V gene is TRBV19, the J gene TRBJ1-6; D ambiguous. V lost 5 bases to trimming and J lost 8 bases, with 10 bases between them. The V gene's germline CDR1 is LNHDA and CDR2 SQIVND (reference sequence). CDR3 length equals 13 residues. As DNA, the CDR3 is TGTGCCAGTAGTTCTCGGGTAGATTCACCCCTCCACTTT. This codes for CASSSRVDSPLHF.

The rearrangement joins TRBV3-1 (or the pseudogene TRBV3-2) to TRBJ1-1, with D possibly being TRBD1 (5 bases). The CDR3 loop spans 15 amino acids. V dropped 3 bases and J dropped 1 base, with 12 bases sitting between them. The germline gives CDR1 LGHDT, CDR2 YNNKEL (reference sequence). For the CDR3, the DNA is TGTGCCAGCAGCCAGGTGGCGGGGGGGAACACTGAAGCTTTCTTT. Protein: CASSQVAGGNTEAFF.

This chain joins TRBV7-9 and TRBJ1-3; perhaps TRBD1 as D (5 bases). The length of the CDR3 is 16 residues. Germline CDR1 reads SEHNR; CDR2 reads FQNEAQ (reference sequence). V was cut by 1 base and J by 0 bases, with 10 bases left in between. The CDR3 DNA sequence: TGTGCCAGCAGCTTAGTTGCGACAGCCTCTGGAAACACCATATATTTT. Translation: CASSLVATASGNTIYF.